These 29 T cell receptor beta chains came from one sample sequenced in a study of Ad26.COV2.S vaccination and SARS-CoV-2 variants. Here immunoSEQ multiplex PCR was the method, and the copy in TCRdb shows in-frame clones only, minus some. The profile shows hundreds of thousands of clones, 80% to 90% of them singletons. Treatment reported: roughly 18 received Ad26.COV2.S at low or high dose, single or two shots; five or six received placebo; per-sample allocation not given. At day 63 after the first vaccine or placebo injection, samples were drawn. Sequencing was performed on peripheral blood, taken in a trial of Ad26.COV2.S vaccine versus placebo. The receptors originated from a person between 18 and 65 years old who received the Ad26.COV2.S COVID-19 vaccine or a placebo.

The rearrangement links TRBV14 to TRBJ1-6, with D hard to call. Germline CDR1 SGHDN, CDR2 FVKESK. The length of the CDR3 is 18 residues. Trimming stripped 5 bases from V and 4 bases from J, with 21 bases between. DNA of the CDR3: TGTGCCAGCAGCTTTCCTGTCGGCATCCCAGCATATAATTCACCCCTCCACTTT. Translation: CASSFPVGIPAYNSPLHF.

The chain carries TRBV29-1 and TRBJ2-7; D not certain. The CDR3 loop spans 16 amino acids. Trimming took 2 bases from V and 3 from J, leaving 20 bases between them. The germline V gene encodes CDR1 SQVTM and CDR2 ANQGSEA. The CDR3 loop reads CSVETFSDPGVYEQYF. In nucleotides, the CDR3 is TGCAGCGTTGAAACTTTTTCAGATCCAGGAGTCTACGAGCAGTACTTC.

The genes are TRBV5-4 and TRBJ2-2; 13 nucleotides align to TRBD2. Germline assignment: CDR1 SGHNT and CDR2 YYREEE (reference sequence). J gave up 6 bases and V 4 bases, and 3 bases lay outside the gene matches. The CDR3 covers 15 residues. Written as DNA, the CDR3 is TGTGCCAGCAGCCCGACTAGCGGGGGGTCCGGGGAGCTGTTTTTT. This encodes CASSPTSGGSGELFF. Based on the CDR3 plus reference TRBV5-4 and TRBJ2-2, the full variable domain is ETGVTQSPTHLIKTRGQQVTLRCSSQSGHNTVSWYQQALGQGPQFIFQYYREEENGRGNFPPRFSGLQFPNYSSELNVNALELDDSALYLCASSPTSGGSGELFFGEGSRLTVL.

CDR3 protein: CASSRRGAETQYF. DNA of the CDR3: TGTGCCAGCAGCCGCAGGGGGGCAGAGACCCAGTACTTC. V gene TRBV5-8 combines with J gene TRBJ2-5; D is perhaps TRBD1 (7 bases). The germline V gene encodes CDR1 SGHTS and CDR2 YDEGEE. V was pared by 4 bases and J by 4 bases, with 11 bases between. This CDR3 contains 13 residues. Variable domain in full (rest from reference TRBV5-8 and TRBJ2-5): EAGVTQSPTHLIKTRGQQATLRCSPISGHTSVYWYQQALGLGLQFLLWYDEGEERNRGNFPPRFSGRQFPNYSSELNVNALELEDSALYLCASSRRGAETQYFGPGTRLLVL.

The rearrangement links TRBV11-2 to TRBJ2-7; TRBD1 aligns across 9 bases. The CDR3 contains 15 residues. V lost 4 bases to trimming and J lost 6 bases; unmatched junction nucleotides: 10. From germline, CDR1 is SGHAT and CDR2 FQNNGV. The CDR3 DNA reads as TGTGCCAGCAGCTCGGGCGCGACAGGGGGATCCGAGCAGTACTTC. It codes for CASSSGATGGSEQYF.

The chain couples TRBV11-2 to TRBJ2-3; weak D call: TRBD1 (5 bases). The CDR3 extends over 14 amino acids. Germline assignment: CDR1 SGHAT and CDR2 FQNNGV. V lost 4 bases and J lost 2, with 10 bases in between. CDR3 amino acids: CASSSTAYTDTQYF. CDR3 nucleotide sequence: TGTGCCAGCAGCTCGACAGCGTACACAGATACGCAGTATTTT.

V usage is TRBV27 and J usage is TRBJ2-5; D might be TRBD1 or TRBD2, each matching 6 bases. CDR1 and CDR2 from the germline V gene are MNHEY and SMNVEV (reference sequence). V gave up 1 base and J gave up 5 bases, with 11 bases separating them. The CDR3 is 14 residues long. As DNA, the CDR3 is TGTGCCAGCAGTTTATTCGGGGGCGGTGAGACCCAGTACTTC. The encoded protein is CASSLFGGGETQYF.

The chain couples TRBV6-1 to TRBJ1-1; no reliable D call. Trimming cost V 2 bases and J 1 base, with 8 bases left between them. Germline V gives CDR1 MNHNS, CDR2 SASEGT. The CDR3 runs 14 residues. The CDR3: CASSELGSNTEAFF. CDR3 in DNA: TGTGCCAGCAGTGAACTGGGTTCGAACACTGAAGCTTTCTTT.

This chain links TRBV7-9 with TRBJ2-5; D is perhaps TRBD1 (5 bases). The CDR3 is made up of 14 amino acids. V lost 4 bases and J 1 base, leaving 10 bases between the germline ends. Looked up from germline, CDR1 is SEHNR and CDR2 is FQNEAQ (reference sequence). The CDR3 loop is CASSYQGTQETQYF. CDR3 nucleotides: TGTGCCAGCAGCTACCAGGGTACCCAAGAGACCCAGTACTTC.

This chain connects TRBV5-1 to TRBJ2-2; D is possibly TRBD2 (5 bases). This CDR3 region has 15 residues. Germline CDR1 is SGHRS and CDR2 is YFSETQ. The V gene lost 2 bases and the J gene lost 8 bases, with 16 bases spanning the gap. The CDR3 DNA reads as TGCGCCAGCAGCTTTACTACGCCCCGAGGGGGGGAGCTGTTTTTT. It yields the protein CASSFTTPRGGELFF.

The chain carries TRBV2 and TRBJ1-5; D is unresolved. V lost 1 base to trimming and J lost 5 bases, with 12 bases between them. Germline CDR1 SNHLY, CDR2 FYNNEI. The CDR3 covers 15 residues. The CDR3 loop reads CASSEVRAGDQPQHF. The CDR3 nucleotides are TGTGCCAGCAGTGAAGTAAGGGCGGGCGATCAGCCCCAGCATTTT.

The J gene is TRBJ1-2, the V gene TRBV5-1; D possibly corresponds to TRBD1 (5 bases). Germline V gene lookup returns CDR1 SGHRS and CDR2 YFSETQ. The CDR3 covers 15 residues. Trimming stripped 0 bases from V and 0 bases from J, with 9 bases between. The CDR3 loop reads CASSLVQGTNYGYTF. The CDR3 nucleotides read TGCGCCAGCAGCTTGGTCCAGGGAACTAACTATGGCTACACCTTC.

The chain uses TRBV30 and TRBJ1-3, with a tentative D call TRBD1 (5 bases). Between the trimmed V and J ends, which lost 3 bases and 4 bases, there was a span of 13 bases. This CDR3 contains 14 residues. Germline CDR1 and CDR2: GTSNPN and SVGIG (reference sequence). The CDR3 DNA reads TGTGCCTGGAGACGGAAGGGGAACGGAAACACCATATATTTT. Translated: CAWRRKGNGNTIYF.

This clone has more than one count but fewer than ten. In DNA form, the CDR3 reads TGTGCCAGCAGCAATCGCTACGAGCAGTACTTC. It codes for CASSNRYEQYF. The rearrangement links TRBV28 to TRBJ2-7, with no clear D. V lost 6 bases and J 3 bases, leaving 6 bases between the germline ends. Looked up from germline, CDR1 is MDHEN and CDR2 is SYDVKM. The CDR3 runs to 11 residues.

The chain joins TRBV11-3 to TRBJ2-1, with 8 bases lining up with TRBD1. The CDR3 contains 14 residues. Germline V CDR1 and CDR2: SGHNT, YENEEA. Trimming removed 4 bases from V and 5 bases from J; junction bases left unmatched: 4. The CDR3 DNA is TGTGCCAGCAGCTACGGGACAGGTAACAATGAGCAGTTCTTC. This translates into CASSYGTGNNEQFF.

The V call is TRBV15, the J call TRBJ2-2; 7 bases map to TRBD1. The CDR3 has 14 residues. From germline, CDR1 is LNHNV and CDR2 YYDKDF (reference sequence). Trimming cost V 4 bases and J 3 bases; bases outside gene matches: 2. CDR3 sequence (DNA): TGTGCCACCAGCACCGGACAGGACACCGGGGAGCTGTTTTTT. Translating it yields CATSTGQDTGELFF.

The chain links TRBV5-6 to TRBJ2-7; 7 bases are a match to TRBD2. The CDR3 is 12 amino acids. Trimming took 1 base from V and 6 from J; bases not matched to a gene: 1. The V gene's germline CDR1 is SGHDT and CDR2 YYEEEE. The CDR3 DNA reads TGTGCCAGCAGCTTGCCTAGCGGCGAGCAGTACTTC. Translated: CASSLPSGEQYF.

This rearrangement joins TRBV19 to TRBJ2-7, with a weak D call TRBD2 (6 bases). With 5 bases removed from V and 1 base from J, the gap between germline ends came to 12 bases. Looked up from germline, CDR1 is LNHDA and CDR2 is SQIVND (reference sequence). This CDR3 contains 14 residues. The CDR3 bases are TGTGCCAGTAGTCCCGGGACTGTTTCCTACGAGCAGTACTTC. Its protein product is CASSPGTVSYEQYF.

This chain links TRBV6-5 with TRBJ1-5; TRBD1 might be the D (5 bases). The length of the CDR3 is 14 residues. Trimming shortened V by 2 bases and J by 8 bases, and 13 bases separated the two germline ends. The germline V gene has CDR1 MNHEY and CDR2 SVGAGI. CDR3 sequence reads: CASSYDRGGKPQHF. CDR3 sequence (DNA): TGTGCCAGCAGTTACGACAGAGGCGGTAAGCCCCAGCATTTT.

The chain combines TRBV11-2 with TRBJ2-2, with 12 bases identical to TRBD2. In germline, CDR1 is SGHAT, CDR2 FQNNGV. The V and J ends lost 5 bases and 4 bases, in that order; junction bases with no gene match: 5. The CDR3 is 16 amino acids. The CDR3 protein is CASSLGLAGFTGELFF. The CDR3 DNA sequence: TGTGCCAGCAGCCTAGGACTAGCGGGATTCACCGGGGAGCTGTTTTTT.

The chain couples TRBV5-6 to TRBJ2-3; D possibly corresponds to TRBD1 (6 bases). The ends were cut back, 4 bases at V and 6 bases at J, with 21 bases in the middle. CDR3 length equals 16 residues. In germline, CDR1 is SGHDT, CDR2 YYEEEE. In DNA form, the CDR3 reads TGTGCCAGCAGCCAGGACAGTCTTTATCCTCACGATACGCAGTATTTT. Translating gives CASSQDSLYPHDTQYF.

The V call is TRBV13, the J call TRBJ2-1; TRBD1 matches at 10 bases. CDR3 length: 15 amino acids. Germline CDR1 reads PRHDT; CDR2 reads FYEKMQ (reference sequence). The V and J ends lost 5 bases and 2 bases, in that order; junction bases with no gene match: 3. The CDR3 DNA follows: TGTGCCAGCAGCCGGGACAGGGGACCCTACAATGAGCAGTTCTTC. This gives the protein CASSRDRGPYNEQFF. The whole variable domain, remainder taken from reference TRBV13 and TRBJ2-1, is AAGVIQSPRHLIKEKRETATLKCYPIPRHDTVYWYQQGPGQDPQFLISFYEKMQSDKGSIPDRFSAQQFSDYHSELNMSSLELGDSALYFCASSRDRGPYNEQFFGPGTRLTVL.

The rearrangement uses TRBV25-1 and TRBJ2-5, with D perhaps TRBD1 (5 bases). Deletions cut 2 bases from V and 2 bases from J, with 9 bases between. The CDR3 contains 14 residues. Germline V gives CDR1 MGHDK, CDR2 SYGVNS. CDR3 nucleotides: TGTGCCAGCAGTGAACCTACAGGACAAGAGACCCAGTACTTC. It specifies CASSEPTGQETQYF.

The chain joins TRBV5-1 to TRBJ2-3; no clear D. Trimming shortened V by 0 bases and J by 4 bases, and 18 bases separated the two germline ends. In germline, CDR1 is SGHRS, CDR2 YFSETQ. This CDR3 is 17 amino acids long. The CDR3 loop reads CASSLGSTGLIPDTQYF. DNA of the CDR3: TGCGCCAGCAGCTTGGGTTCGACCGGCCTGATCCCAGATACGCAGTATTTT. Full variable domain (outside the CDR3, taken from reference TRBV5-1 and TRBJ2-3): KAGVTQTPRYLIKTRGQQVTLSCSPISGHRSVSWYQQTPGQGLQFLFEYFSETQRNKGNFPGRFSGRQFSNSRSEMNVSTLELGDSALYLCASSLGSTGLIPDTQYFGPGTRLTVL.

This chain joins TRBV19 and TRBJ2-7, with 8 positions matching TRBD1. Germline CDR1 LNHDA, CDR2 SQIVND (reference sequence). CDR3 length: 13 residues. With V trimmed by 4 bases and J by 4 bases, 3 bases remained unmatched. CDR3 DNA: TGTGCCAGTAGTAAGGACAGGGAGTACGAGCAGTACTTC. It translates to CASSKDREYEQYF.

The rearrangement joins TRBV24-1 to TRBJ2-1; 14 bases fit TRBD2. The CDR3 is made up of 17 amino acids. Per the germline V gene, CDR1 is KGHDR and CDR2 is SFDVKD. V lost 5 bases and J lost 9; bases outside the gene matches: 11. The CDR3 DNA reads as TGTGCCACCAGTGTCAAACTGACTAGCGGGAGGGCCGGTGAGCAGTTCTTC. Amino acid sequence: CATSVKLTSGRAGEQFF.

V gene TRBV20-1 combines with J gene TRBJ1-4; a possible D gene is TRBD1 (6 bases). The CDR3 is made up of 17 amino acids. V lost 3 bases and J lost 0, with 17 bases in between. Germline V gene lookup returns CDR1 DFQATT and CDR2 SNEGSKA (reference sequence). The DNA for the CDR3 is TGCAGTGCTAGTAGGGGGGGGAACATCTCAACTAATGAAAAACTGTTTTTT. Its translation is CSASRGGNISTNEKLFF.

This chain connects TRBV2 to TRBJ1-2; 9 bases match TRBD1. Germline-derived CDR1 and CDR2 are SNHLY and FYNNEI. V was pared by 6 bases and J by 4 bases, with 21 bases of the junction left unmatched. The CDR3 is made up of 19 amino acids. The CDR3 DNA follows: TGTGCCAGCAGGCCCTTTCTCCGGGACAGGGATAGCGGGGGCTATGGCTACACCTTC. It yields the protein CASRPFLRDRDSGGYGYTF. Complete variable domain (other parts from reference TRBV2 and TRBJ1-2): EPEVTQTPSHQVTQMGQEVILRCVPISNHLYFYWYRQILGQKVEFLVSFYNNEISEKSEIFDDQFSVERPDGSNFTLKIRSTKLEDSAMYFCASRPFLRDRDSGGYGYTFGSGTRLTVV.

The genes are TRBV18 and TRBJ1-1, with 10 bases fitting TRBD1. The germline V gene has CDR1 KGHSH and CDR2 LQKENI. V was clipped by 0 bases and J by 1 base; unmatched bases: 8. The CDR3 runs 18 residues. CDR3 amino acids: CASSPPVLGQGSNTEAFF. DNA for the CDR3: TGTGCCAGCTCACCACCAGTACTGGGACAGGGGTCGAACACTGAAGCTTTCTTT.